The table lists the clone carrying this T cell receptor delta chain with a few counts. No antigen is known for it. The sample belongs to a study of Vδ1+ human thymocytes. Trimming left V 0 bases short and J 0 bases short, with 20 bases between. This CDR3 region has 19 residues. The germline gives CDR1 TSWWSYY, CDR2 QGS. The template was reverse-transcribed extracted RNA. CDR3 amplicons came from multiplex PCR with pooled V-gene forward and constant-region reverse primers. TCRdb re-called the multiplex PCR reads through CATT. This table holds fewer than 90,000 delta-chain clones, around 35% found once. After alphabeta T cell depletion, CD3+ Vdelta1+ Vdelta2- thymocytes were sorted. Purity of the sorted Vdelta1+ thymocytes ranged from about 97% to 99.6%. Study results and limitations: TRD repertoires were essentially private, unlike widely shared TRG clonotypes. Approximately 20% of thymic delta-chain sequences were Vdelta2, with few Vdelta3, unlike blood Vdelta1+ controls. In the thymus, TRG and TRD repertoires looked highly polyclonal with Gaussian CDR3 lengths.

The specimen sequenced was Vdelta1+ gamma-delta thymocytes from the thymus. Subset noted: FACS-sorted CD3+ TCRalphabeta- TCRVdelta1+ TCRVdelta2- thymocytes. V is TRDV1 and J is TRDJ1; the D is unclear. This clonotype was obtained from a boy in the first two years of life who had congenital heart surgery. CDR3 nucleotides: TGTGCTCTTGGGGAACTCGGGTTCGGGGTACAAGGGTACACCGATAAACTCATCTTT. Amino acid sequence: CALGELGFGVQGYTDKLIF.